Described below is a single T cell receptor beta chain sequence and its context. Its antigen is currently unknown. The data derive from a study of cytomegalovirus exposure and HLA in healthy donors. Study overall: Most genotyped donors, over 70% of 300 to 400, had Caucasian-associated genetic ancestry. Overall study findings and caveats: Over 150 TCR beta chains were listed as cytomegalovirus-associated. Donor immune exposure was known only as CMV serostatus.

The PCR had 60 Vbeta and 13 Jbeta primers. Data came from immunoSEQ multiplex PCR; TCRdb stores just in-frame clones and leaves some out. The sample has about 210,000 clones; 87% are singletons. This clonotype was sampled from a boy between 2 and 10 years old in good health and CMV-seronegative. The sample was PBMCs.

CDR3 protein: CASSHPTGLNTGELFF. The CDR3, as DNA: TGCGCCAGCAGCCACCCGACAGGGCTGAACACCGGGGAGCTGTTTTTT. The chain couples TRBV4-1 to TRBJ2-2; the match to TRBD1 covers 7 bases. Per germline, CDR1 MGHRA and CDR2 YSYEKL. The length of the CDR3 is 16 residues. J was trimmed by 1 base and V by 3 bases; bases with no gene match: 5.